Included here is one T cell receptor (beta chain) sequence, with context. Its antigen is unidentified. This record belongs to a study of siplizumab effects on memory and regulatory T cells. Notes on the study in general: Naive T cells appeared more varied than memory cells and looked like key alloresponse contributors.

V dropped 0 bases and J dropped 2 bases, with 15 bases sitting between them. The CDR3 is 16 residues long. The germline V gene has CDR1 SGHDT and CDR2 YYEEEE. Data came from immunoSEQ multiplex PCR; TCRdb stores just in-frame clones and leaves some out. The data contain roughly 100,000 clones, 92% of them singletons. Sequenced input: CD4+ T cells sorted from blood. The sequence was collected from a human donor in good health. The chain joins TRBV5-6 to TRBJ2-7; possibly TRBD1 for D (5 bases). The CDR3 is CASSLVARAPTYEQYF. For the CDR3, the DNA is TGTGCCAGCAGCTTGGTCGCCAGGGCCCCCACCTACGAGCAGTACTTC.